This T cell receptor (beta chain) stems from a study of blood T cell repertoires in COVID-19. On the study more broadly: From the United States, Italy and Spain came samples of acute and convalescent COVID-19. T cells, B-cell-depleted T cells, or PBMCs provided the cDNA or gDNA that served as material.

Trimming took 6 bases from V and 5 from J, leaving 14 bases between them. The CDR3 is made up of 13 amino acids. Germline values: CDR1 WNHNN, CDR2 SYGVQD (reference sequence). Original processing methods: Amplification of reference gene primers was used by the study to estimate nucleated cell counts. Produced via immunoSEQ multiplex PCR; TCRdb's table is partial and in-frame only. The V and J calls and clone size come from that table; D and trimming were worked out from the DNA. The data show about 27,000 clones, about 85% seen once. This chain uses TRBV10-1 with TRBJ2-7; D is perhaps TRBD1 (6 bases). The sequence was obtained from a man in his sixties or seventies with acute or convalescent COVID-19. Sample: peripheral blood. The CDR3 coding sequence is TGCGCCAGCAGCGGGACATCGTTGGACGAGCAGTACTTC. It codes for CASSGTSLDEQYF.